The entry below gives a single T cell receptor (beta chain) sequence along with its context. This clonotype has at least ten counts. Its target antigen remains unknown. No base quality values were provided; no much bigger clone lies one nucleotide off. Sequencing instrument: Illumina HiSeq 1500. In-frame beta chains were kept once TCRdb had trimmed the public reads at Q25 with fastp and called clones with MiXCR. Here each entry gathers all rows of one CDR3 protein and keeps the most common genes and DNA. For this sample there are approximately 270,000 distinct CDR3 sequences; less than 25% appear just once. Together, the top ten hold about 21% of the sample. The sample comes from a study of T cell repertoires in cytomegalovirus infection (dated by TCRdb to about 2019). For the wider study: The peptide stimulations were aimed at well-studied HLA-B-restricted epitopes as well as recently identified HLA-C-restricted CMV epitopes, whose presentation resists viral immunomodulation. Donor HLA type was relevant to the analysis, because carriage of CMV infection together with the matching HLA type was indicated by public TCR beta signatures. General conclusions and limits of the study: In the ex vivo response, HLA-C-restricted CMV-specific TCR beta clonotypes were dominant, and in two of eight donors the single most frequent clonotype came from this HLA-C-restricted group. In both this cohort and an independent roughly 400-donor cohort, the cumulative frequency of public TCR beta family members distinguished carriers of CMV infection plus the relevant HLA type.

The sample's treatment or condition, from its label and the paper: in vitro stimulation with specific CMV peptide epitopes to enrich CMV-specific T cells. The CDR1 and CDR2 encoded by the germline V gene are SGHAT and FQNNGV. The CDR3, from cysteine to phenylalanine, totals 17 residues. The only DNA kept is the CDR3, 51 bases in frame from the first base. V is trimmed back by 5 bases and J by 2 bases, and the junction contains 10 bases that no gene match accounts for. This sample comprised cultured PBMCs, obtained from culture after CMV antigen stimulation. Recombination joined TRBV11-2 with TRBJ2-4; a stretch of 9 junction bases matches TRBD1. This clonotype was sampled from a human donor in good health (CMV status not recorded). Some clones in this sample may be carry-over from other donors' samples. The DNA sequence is TGTGCCAGCAGCCTTACCTTGGGACAGGGTCCCAAAAACATTCAGTACTTC. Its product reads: CASSLTLGQGPKNIQYF. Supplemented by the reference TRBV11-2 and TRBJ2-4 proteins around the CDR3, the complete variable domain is EAGVAQSPRYKIIEKRQSVAFWCNPISGHATLYWYQQILGQGPKLLIQFQNNGVVDDSQLPKDRFSAERLKGVDSTLKIQPAKLEDSAVYLCASSLTLGQGPKNIQYFGAGTRLSVL.